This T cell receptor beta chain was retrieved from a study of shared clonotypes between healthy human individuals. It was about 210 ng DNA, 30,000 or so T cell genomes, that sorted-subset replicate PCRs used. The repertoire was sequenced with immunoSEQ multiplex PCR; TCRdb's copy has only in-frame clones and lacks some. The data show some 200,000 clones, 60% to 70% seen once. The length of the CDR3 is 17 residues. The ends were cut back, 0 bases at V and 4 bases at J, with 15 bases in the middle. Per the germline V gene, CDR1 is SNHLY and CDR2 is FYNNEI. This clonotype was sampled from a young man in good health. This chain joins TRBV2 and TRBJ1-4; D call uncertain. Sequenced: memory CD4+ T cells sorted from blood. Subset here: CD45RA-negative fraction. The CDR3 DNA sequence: TGTGCCAGCAGTGAAGCGCTTCTGGGCACCGGTAATGAAAAACTGTTTTTT. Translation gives CASSEALLGTGNEKLFF.